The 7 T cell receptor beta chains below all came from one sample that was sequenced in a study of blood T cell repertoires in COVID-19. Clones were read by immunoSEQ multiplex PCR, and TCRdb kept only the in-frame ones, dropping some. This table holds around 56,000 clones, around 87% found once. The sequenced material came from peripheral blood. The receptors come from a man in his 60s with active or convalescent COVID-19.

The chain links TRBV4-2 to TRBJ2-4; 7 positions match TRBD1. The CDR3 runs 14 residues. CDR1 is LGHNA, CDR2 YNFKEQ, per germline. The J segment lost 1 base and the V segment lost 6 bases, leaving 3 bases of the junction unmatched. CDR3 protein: CASSKTGAKNIQYF. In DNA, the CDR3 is TGTGCCAGCAGTAAGACAGGGGCCAAAAACATTCAGTACTTC.

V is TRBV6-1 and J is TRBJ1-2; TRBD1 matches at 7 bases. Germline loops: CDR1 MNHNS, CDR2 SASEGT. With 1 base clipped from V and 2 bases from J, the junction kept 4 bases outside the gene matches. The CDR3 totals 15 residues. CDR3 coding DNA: TGTGCCAGCAGTGAAGGATGGGGACAGAACTATGGCTACACCTTC. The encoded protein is CASSEGWGQNYGYTF.

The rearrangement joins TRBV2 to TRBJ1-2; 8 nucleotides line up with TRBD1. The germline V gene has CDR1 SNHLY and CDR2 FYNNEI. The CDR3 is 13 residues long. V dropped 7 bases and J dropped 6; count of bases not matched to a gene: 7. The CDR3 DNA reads TGTGCCAGCATCCGGACAGGGTGGGATGGCTACACCTTC. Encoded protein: CASIRTGWDGYTF.

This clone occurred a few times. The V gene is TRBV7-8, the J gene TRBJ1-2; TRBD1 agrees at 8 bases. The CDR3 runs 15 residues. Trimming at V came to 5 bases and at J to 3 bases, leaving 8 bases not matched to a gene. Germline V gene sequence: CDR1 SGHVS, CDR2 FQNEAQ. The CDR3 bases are TGTGCCAGCAGCCCCCTGGGACAGGAGGACTATGGCTACACCTTC. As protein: CASSPLGQEDYGYTF.

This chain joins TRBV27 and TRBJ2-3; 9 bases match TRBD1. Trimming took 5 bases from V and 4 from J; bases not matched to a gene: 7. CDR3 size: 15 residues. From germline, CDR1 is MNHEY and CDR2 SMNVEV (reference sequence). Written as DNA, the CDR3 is TGTGCCAGCAGTCTGGGACAGGGTGGATCAGATACGCAGTATTTT. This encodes CASSLGQGGSDTQYF.

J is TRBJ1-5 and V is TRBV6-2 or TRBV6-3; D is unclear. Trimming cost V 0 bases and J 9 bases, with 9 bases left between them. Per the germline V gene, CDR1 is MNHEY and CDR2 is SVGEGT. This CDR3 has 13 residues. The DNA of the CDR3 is TGTGCCAGCAGTTACTCGGGCGGAGGGCCCCAGCATTTT. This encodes CASSYSGGGPQHF.

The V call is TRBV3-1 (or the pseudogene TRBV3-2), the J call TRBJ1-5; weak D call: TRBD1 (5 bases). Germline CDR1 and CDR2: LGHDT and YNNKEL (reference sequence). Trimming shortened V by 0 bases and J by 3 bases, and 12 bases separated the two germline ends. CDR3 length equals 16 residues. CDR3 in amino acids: CASSQDFWTPNQPQHF. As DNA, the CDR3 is TGTGCCAGCAGCCAAGATTTTTGGACACCCAATCAGCCCCAGCATTTT.